What follows is one TCR beta chain and its context. Antigen specificity is unknown. The CDR3 consists of 16 residues. V lost 2 bases and J lost 0, with 14 bases in between. The V gene's germline CDR1 is SNHLY and CDR2 FYNNEI. The source of the sample is a study of T cell repertoires in cytomegalovirus infection. Looking at the study overall: Public TCR beta signatures provided an indication of both CMV infection and a matching HLA type. Study-level points and caveats: Accumulated public TCR beta family frequency recognized individuals carrying CMV together with the relevant HLA.

MiXCR was run by TCRdb on the reads, yielding one entry per CDR3 protein. The sample carries approximately 910,000 distinct CDR3 sequences, 31% recorded once. This TCR came from a human donor in good health (CMV status not recorded). Some clones in this sample may be carry-over from other donors' samples. The chain is built from TRBV2 and TRBJ2-7, with D tentatively TRBD1 (6 bases). The sequencing used cultured CD8+ T cells from PBMCs, collected from culture after CMV antigen stimulation. CDR3 nucleotides: TGTGCCAGCAGTGAATGGGGGCAGGGGAGCTCCTACGAGCAGTACGTC. This sequence encodes CASSEWGQGSSYEQYV.